These 29 T cell receptor beta chains were sequenced from one sample in a study of Tregs in tolerant kidney transplant recipients. Related graft donors supplied nonmyeloablative bone marrow transplants, and mixed chimerism was transient. Data came from immunoSEQ multiplex PCR; TCRdb stores just in-frame clones and leaves some out. This specimen shows approximately 24,000 clones; the ten leading clones hold under 5%. Sequencing was performed on CD4+ T cells from blood (PBMCs), taken 6 months after the transplant. These receptors were taken from a human patient who received a combined kidney and bone marrow transplant. Some T cells may have originated in the graft donor.

About this clone: The read finishes 3 residues shy of the CDR3 end, and the germline J gene is used to complete it. V is TRBV7-2 and J is TRBJ2-2; perhaps TRBD1 as D (7 bases). Germline CDR1 is SGHTA and CDR2 is FQGNSA. The CDR3 runs 16 residues. Deletions cut 0 bases from V and 5 bases from J, with 13 bases between. CDR3 DNA (partial): TGTGCCAGCAGCTTAGCTGGCAGGGGGAGGACCGGGGAG. Its translation: CASSLAGRGRTGE. The full CDR3 protein is CASSLAGRGRTGELFF.

Comment on this clone: Sequencing ends 3 residues short of the CDR3 end; the germline J gene provides the rest. This rearrangement joins TRBV6-1 to TRBJ2-2, with 8 bases aligning to TRBD1. The CDR3 runs to 15 residues. Germline trimming cut 3 bases from V and 5 bases from J; bases unmatched to any gene: 5. Germline V gene lookup returns CDR1 MNHNS and CDR2 SASEGT. The CDR3 region is CASSEPGGATGELFF. The sequenced CDR3 bases are TGTGCCAGCAGTGAGCCAGGGGGCGCGACCGGGGAG.

As regards this clone: The DNA ends 3 residues before the CDR3 does, and the rest of the CDR3 is filled in from the germline J gene. The chain combines TRBV11-2 with TRBJ1-1, with 7 bases lining up with TRBD1. This CDR3 spans 13 amino acids. V was pared by 5 bases and J by 5 bases, with 5 bases of the junction left unmatched. Germline V CDR1 and CDR2: SGHAT, FQNNGV. The CDR3 is CASSPDRDTEAFF. The covered CDR3 bases are TGTGCCAGCAGCCCTGACAGGGATACTGAA.

Remarks on this clone: The CDR3 extends 3 residues past the end of the read, so its final part is completed from the germline J gene. The chain carries TRBV18 and TRBJ2-5; 11 positions agree with TRBD2. CDR3 length: 17 residues. V shed 3 bases and J 2 bases; nucleotides not matched to a gene: 8. Germline V gene data show CDR1 as KGHSH and CDR2 as LQKENI. Here the CDR3 reads CASSPRLAGTGQETQYF. The part of the CDR3 DNA that was read is TGTGCCAGCTCACCCAGACTAGCGGGAACGGGACAAGAGACC.

About this clone itself: The DNA ends 3 residues before the CDR3 does, and the rest of the CDR3 is filled in from the germline J gene. The chain carries TRBV10-3 and TRBJ1-1, with D tentatively TRBD1 (5 bases). There are 14 residues in the CDR3. V lost 4 bases and J lost 1, with 10 bases in between. Germline lookup yields CDR1 ENHRY and CDR2 SYGVKD. CDR3 DNA, as far as it was read: TGTGCCATCAGTGCGACAGATACGAACACTGAA. Its translation is CAISATDTNTE. The entire CDR3 is CAISATDTNTEAFF.

The sequenced CDR3 bases are TGTGCCAGCAGCGTGGGACTAGCGGGAGGGAAAAGCACAGATACG. As protein: CASSVGLAGGKSTDT. The CDR3 in its entirety is CASSVGLAGGKSTDTQYF. The chain links TRBV9 to TRBJ2-3; 16 positions match TRBD2. The read stops 3 residues short of the end of the CDR3; the missing end is completed from the germline J gene. The germline CDR1 and CDR2 sequences are SGDLS and YYNGEE. The CDR3 has 18 residues. The V segment lost 2 bases and the J segment 0 bases; nucleotides outside the gene matches: 3.

About this clone itself: The read terminates 3 residues ahead of where the CDR3 ends, so the germline J gene completes it. The sample contains more than one DNA sequence encoding this CDR3. This chain uses TRBV18 with TRBJ2-3; D is perhaps TRBD2 (12 bases). Trimming shortened V by 6 bases and J by 6 bases, and 31 bases separated the two germline ends. This CDR3 contains 19 residues. Germline CDR1 is KGHSH and CDR2 is LQKENI. The part of the CDR3 DNA that was read is TGTGCCAGCTCCCCTCGGACAGGGGGCCCTAGCGGGAGGGCCGATACG. This codes for CASSPRTGGPSGRADT. The full CDR3 reads CASSPRTGGPSGRADTQYF.

Comment on this clone: The read stops 3 residues short of the end of the CDR3; the missing end is completed from the germline J gene. The chain combines TRBV19 with TRBJ2-1; 9 bases are a match to TRBD2. Germline V CDR1 and CDR2: LNHDA, SQIVND (reference sequence). V was clipped by 7 bases and J by 1 base; unmatched bases: 8. The CDR3 runs 16 residues. The DNA read from the CDR3 is TGTGCCAGTACCGGAGCGAGCGGGAGGTCCTACAATGAG. Its translation is CASTGASGRSYNE. The CDR3 as a whole reads CASTGASGRSYNEQFF.

Regarding this clone: Sequencing ends 3 residues short of the CDR3 end; the germline J gene provides the rest. This rearrangement joins TRBV11-3 to TRBJ2-1; D gene unclear. The CDR3 sequence is 12 residues long. Germline V gene sequence: CDR1 SGHNT, CDR2 YENEEA. Trimming shortened V by 1 base and J by 6 bases, and 4 bases separated the two germline ends. The CDR3 spells CASSLGPNEQFF. The sequenced CDR3 bases are TGTGCCAGCAGCTTAGGGCCCAATGAG.

About this clone itself: Read coverage stops 3 residues before the CDR3 terminus; the germline J gene supplies the remainder. This specimen includes other DNA sequences encoding the same CDR3. The genes are TRBV13 and TRBJ2-1; maybe TRBD2 (5 bases). Trimming cost V 0 bases and J 9 bases, with 15 bases left between them. The CDR3 consists of 15 residues. CDR1 is PRHDT, CDR2 FYEKMQ, per germline (reference sequence). The DNA read from the CDR3 is TGTGCCAGCAGCTTAGGCCTTGCCGGGGTCGGTGAG. It yields the protein CASSLGLAGVGE. The complete CDR3 sequence is CASSLGLAGVGEQFF. Filled out from reference TRBV13 and TRBJ2-1, the complete variable domain reads AAGVIQSPRHLIKEKRETATLKCYPIPRHDTVYWYQQGPGQDPQFLISFYEKMQSDKGSIPDRFSAQQFSDYHSELNMSSLELGDSALYFCASSLGLAGVGEQFFGPGTRLTVL.

Concerning this clone: The read ends 3 residues early relative to the CDR3; the germline J gene fills the gap. The V gene is TRBV6-2 or TRBV6-3, the J gene TRBJ2-3; TRBD2 agrees at 9 bases. The CDR3 covers 17 residues. V trimming: 8 bases; J trimming: 5 bases; junction bases outside the gene matches: 17. Per germline, CDR1 MNHEY and CDR2 SVGEGT. Here the CDR3 reads CASWGHRPLAGEDTQYF. The part of the CDR3 DNA that was read is TGTGCCAGCTGGGGTCATAGGCCTTTAGCGGGGGAAGATACG.

Of note for this clone: Read data end 3 residues before the CDR3 end; the end is taken from the germline J gene. This chain links TRBV2 with TRBJ1-4; TRBD1 matches at 9 bases. The length of the CDR3 is 15 residues. V lost 6 bases to trimming and J lost 7 bases; unmatched junction nucleotides: 9. Germline values: CDR1 SNHLY, CDR2 FYNNEI. The sequenced part of the CDR3 DNA is TGTGCCAGCAGGATAACAGGGGGCTGGAGTGAAAAA. This gives the protein CASRITGGWSEK. Given in full, the CDR3 is CASRITGGWSEKLFF.

On this clone itself: The read finishes 3 residues shy of the CDR3 end, and the germline J gene is used to complete it. This rearrangement joins TRBV6-4 to TRBJ1-1, with 9 bases matching TRBD1. This CDR3 region has 14 residues. Germline V gives CDR1 MRHNA, CDR2 SNTAGT. The junction had 3 bases not matched to a gene; V was cut back by 6 bases and J by 1 base. CDR3 amino acids: CASSPGQGNTEAFF. Partial CDR3 DNA: TGTGCCAGCAGCCCGGGACAGGGGAACACTGAA.

Concerning this clone: Sequencing ends 3 residues short of the CDR3 end; the germline J gene provides the rest. The V and J genes are TRBV7-2 and TRBJ1-6; maybe TRBD1 (5 bases). The V end lost 2 bases, the J end lost 9 bases, and 14 bases lay between the germline ends. CDR1 is SGHTA and CDR2 is FQGNSA in the germline V gene. The CDR3 has 15 amino acids. CDR3 protein: CASSLSWGDGSPLHF. The CDR3 bases that were read are TGTGCCAGCAGCTTAAGTTGGGGGGACGGTTCACCC. The whole variable domain, filled in from reference TRBV7-2 and TRBJ1-6, reads GAGVSQSPSNKVTEKGKDVELRCDPISGHTALYWYRQSLGQGLEFLIYFQGNSAPDKSGLPSDRFSAERTGGSVSTLTIQRTQQEDSAVYLCASSLSWGDGSPLHFGNGTRLTVT.

For this clone: The read stops 3 residues short of the end of the CDR3; the missing end is completed from the germline J gene. V is TRBV5-1 and J is TRBJ1-1; possible D gene TRBD1, 6 bases. CDR1 is SGHRS, CDR2 YFSETQ, per germline. Trimming took off 0 bases at V and 0 bases at J, with 9 bases between the two ends. The CDR3 contains 15 residues. The CDR3 DNA, read in part, is TGCGCCAGCAGCTTGGACAGGGTGGTGAACACTGAA. Its protein product is CASSLDRVVNTE. Given in full, the CDR3 is CASSLDRVVNTEAFF.

About this clone itself: The read comes to an end 3 residues before the CDR3 does, leaving the germline J gene to fill in the end. The J gene is TRBJ1-6, the V gene TRBV18; 7 bases align to TRBD1. The CDR3 covers 15 residues. V shed 2 bases and J 7 bases; nucleotides not matched to a gene: 5. Germline V gene sequence: CDR1 KGHSH, CDR2 LQKENI. The CDR3 is CASSPNQQGNSPLHF. The covered CDR3 bases are TGTGCCAGCTCACCAAATCAACAGGGGAATTCACCC.

With regard to this clone: The CDR3 end lies 3 residues beyond the end of the read and is filled in from the germline J gene. The rearrangement links TRBV6-2 or TRBV6-3 to TRBJ2-2; 12 nucleotides match TRBD2. There are 16 residues in the CDR3. The V and J ends lost 7 bases and 2 bases, in that order; junction bases with no gene match: 5. Germline values: CDR1 MNHEY, CDR2 SVGEGT. CDR3 loop: CASTPGLAGNTGELFF. CDR3 bases read: TGTGCCAGCACCCCCGGACTAGCGGGAAACACCGGGGAG.

On this clone: Coverage ceases 3 residues before the CDR3 finishes, and the germline J gene fills in the end. The chain recombines TRBV5-1 with TRBJ2-4; D possibly corresponds to TRBD1 (6 bases). The germline V gene encodes CDR1 SGHRS and CDR2 YFSETQ. Trimming took 4 bases from V and 6 from J, leaving 14 bases between them. The CDR3 totals 14 residues. Partial CDR3 DNA: TGCGCCAGCAGCCTGCTCCAGGGGATAAACATT. The encoded protein is CASSLLQGINI. The whole CDR3 region reads CASSLLQGINIQYF.

In regard to this clone: The CDR3 is cut off 3 residues early in the read; its end comes from the germline J gene. The V and J genes are TRBV7-2 and TRBJ2-1; TRBD2 matches at 8 bases. The CDR3 extends over 14 amino acids. Per the germline V gene, CDR1 is SGHTA and CDR2 is FQGNSA. V shed 3 bases, J shed 3 bases, and the junction held 1 base outside the gene matches. CDR3 DNA (partial): TGTGCCAGCAGCTTTCTAGCGGGCTACAATGAG. This codes for CASSFLAGYNE. The full CDR3 protein is CASSFLAGYNEQFF.

As for this clone: The read finishes 3 residues shy of the CDR3 end, and the germline J gene is used to complete it. This chain connects TRBV5-1 to TRBJ2-1, with TRBD1 matching 7 bases. With V trimmed by 1 base and J by 6 bases, 7 bases remained unmatched. The germline V gene has CDR1 SGHRS and CDR2 YFSETQ. The CDR3 contains 15 residues. CDR3 sequence reads: CASSLRAGGGNEQFF. Partial CDR3 DNA: TGCGCCAGCAGCTTGAGGGCAGGGGGTGGCAATGAG.

Regarding this clone: Read sequence stops 3 residues before the CDR3 end, and the germline J gene provides the missing end. The rearrangement joins TRBV7-9 to TRBJ1-6; no definite D call. CDR3 size: 14 residues. V lost 6 bases and J 7 bases, leaving 13 bases between the germline ends. Germline CDR1 is SEHNR and CDR2 is FQNEAQ (reference sequence). The sequenced part of the CDR3 DNA is TGTGCCAGCAGGAGCCGGGGTTTCAATTCACCC. Residues: CASRSRGFNSP. The whole CDR3 sequence reads CASRSRGFNSPLHF.

A word on this clone: Read data end 3 residues before the CDR3 end; the end is taken from the germline J gene. The chain employs TRBV7-6 and TRBJ2-3; possible D gene TRBD2, 7 bases. V lost 1 base and J 5 bases, leaving 16 bases between the germline ends. The length of the CDR3 is 16 residues. Germline V gene data show CDR1 as SGHVS and CDR2 as FNYEAQ. The part of the CDR3 DNA that was read is TGTGCCAGCAGCTTAGTCCGTGGGGGGGCTGGAGATACG. This gives the protein CASSLVRGGAGDT. From start to end, the CDR3 is CASSLVRGGAGDTQYF.

On this clone itself: One junction end disagrees with the germline gene, perhaps due to a read error. The same CDR3 also results from other DNA sequences found in this sample. The CDR3 reads CASSREGASNEQFF. CDR3 bases read: TGCGCCAGCAGTCGTGAGGGGGCTAGCAATGAG. This chain links TRBV7-2 with TRBJ2-1, with 7 bases identical to TRBD1. The CDR3 is cut off 3 residues early in the read; its end comes from the germline J gene. The CDR3 sequence is 14 residues long. Germline V CDR1 and CDR2: SGHTA, FQGNSA.

Details on this clone: The sequence runs out 3 residues before the end of the CDR3; the remainder is reconstructed from the germline J gene. The chain joins TRBV6-4 to TRBJ2-3; perhaps TRBD2 as D (5 bases). This CDR3 spans 14 amino acids. Trimming left V 0 bases short and J 1 base short, with 5 bases between. Germline loops: CDR1 MRHNA, CDR2 SNTAGT. CDR3 DNA (partial): TGTGCCAGCAGTGACTCCGGGGGCACAGATACG. Residues: CASSDSGGTDT. The full CDR3 protein reads CASSDSGGTDTQYF.

In the case of this clone: Sequencing ends 3 residues short of the CDR3 end; the germline J gene provides the rest. The chain uses TRBV5-1 and TRBJ2-3; D may match TRBD1 or TRBD2 (7 bases each). This CDR3 is built from 15 residues. The V and J ends lost 0 bases and 6 bases respectively, with 14 bases between them. Germline CDR1 reads SGHRS; CDR2 reads YFSETQ. This CDR3 reads CASSLGQGGMDTQYF. The sequenced part of the CDR3 DNA is TGCGCCAGCAGCTTGGGACAGGGAGGGATGGATACG.

Comments on this clone: The CDR3 end is not reached by the read, which stops 3 residues before it; the germline J gene fills it in. The chain carries TRBV5-1 and TRBJ2-7; TRBD2 might be the D (5 bases). Trimming stripped 6 bases from V and 1 base from J, with 20 bases between. The CDR3 runs to 16 residues. Germline V gene data show CDR1 as SGHRS and CDR2 as YFSETQ. CDR3 bases read: TGCGCCAGCACCCCCCGGCTGCGGGCAGCTTCCTACGAG. This sequence encodes CASTPRLRAASYE. The whole CDR3 protein is CASTPRLRAASYEQYF.

Concerning this clone: The DNA ends 3 residues before the CDR3 does, and the rest of the CDR3 is filled in from the germline J gene. This sequence joins TRBV2 and TRBJ1-1; D perhaps matches TRBD1 (6 bases). Trimming removed 7 bases at V and 0 bases at J, with 12 bases between. The CDR3 length is 14 residues. The germline V gene has CDR1 SNHLY and CDR2 FYNNEI. The CDR3 DNA, read in part, is TGTGCCAGCAACGGGGGGGCCTTGAACACTGAA. Residues: CASNGGALNTE. Given in full, the CDR3 is CASNGGALNTEAFF.

Comment on this clone: The read finishes 3 residues shy of the CDR3 end, and the germline J gene is used to complete it. The chain combines TRBV5-1 with TRBJ2-1; 14 bases are shared with TRBD2. The V gene end was trimmed by 7 bases and the J gene end by 7 bases; junction bases not matched to a gene: 4. The CDR3 is 14 residues long. Germline V lookup: CDR1 SGHRS, CDR2 YFSETQ. The CDR3 sequence: CASGTSGSVNEQFF. The sequenced CDR3 bases are TGCGCCAGCGGGACTAGCGGGAGTGTGAATGAG.

Incomplete CDR3 DNA: TGTGCCAGCAGCCCCTGGTGGGGCAGGGTCACTGAA. Its translation is CASSPWWGRVTE. Given in full, the CDR3 is CASSPWWGRVTEAFF. The chain links TRBV7-8 to TRBJ1-1; D may be TRBD1 (5 bases). The read halts 3 residues ahead of the CDR3 end, with the missing end drawn from the germline J gene. V was pared by 5 bases and J by 4 bases, with 17 bases between. This CDR3 is built from 15 residues. CDR1 and CDR2 (germline): SGHVS, FQNEAQ.